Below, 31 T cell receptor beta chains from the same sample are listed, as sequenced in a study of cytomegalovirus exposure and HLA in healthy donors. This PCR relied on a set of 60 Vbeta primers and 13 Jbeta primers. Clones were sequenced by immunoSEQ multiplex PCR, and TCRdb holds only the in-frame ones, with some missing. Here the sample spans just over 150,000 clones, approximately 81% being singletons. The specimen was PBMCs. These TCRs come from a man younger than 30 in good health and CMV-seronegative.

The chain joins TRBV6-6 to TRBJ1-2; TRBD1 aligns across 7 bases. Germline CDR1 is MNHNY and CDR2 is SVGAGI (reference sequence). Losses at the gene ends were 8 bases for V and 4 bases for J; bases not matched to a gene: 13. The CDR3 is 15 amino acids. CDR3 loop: CASHTPTGYGYGYTF. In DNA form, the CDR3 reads TGTGCCAGCCATACCCCGACAGGGTACGGCTATGGCTACACCTTC.

Here the CDR3 DNA reads TGTGCCACCAGCAGATCACTGGAGGGGCCGAGCTCCTACGAGCAGTACTTC. Its translation is CATSRSLEGPSSYEQYF. The chain recombines TRBV15 with TRBJ2-7, with D possibly being TRBD2 (6 bases). Between the trimmed V and J ends, which lost 2 bases and 0 bases, there was a span of 17 bases. The CDR3 has 17 amino acids. Germline CDR1 and CDR2: LNHNV and YYDKDF (reference sequence).

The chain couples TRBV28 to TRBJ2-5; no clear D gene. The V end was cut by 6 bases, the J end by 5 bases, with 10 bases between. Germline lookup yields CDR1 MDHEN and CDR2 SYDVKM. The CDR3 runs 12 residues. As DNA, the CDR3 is TGTGCCAGCAGGGGCAATCTTGAGACCCAGTACTTC. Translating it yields CASRGNLETQYF.

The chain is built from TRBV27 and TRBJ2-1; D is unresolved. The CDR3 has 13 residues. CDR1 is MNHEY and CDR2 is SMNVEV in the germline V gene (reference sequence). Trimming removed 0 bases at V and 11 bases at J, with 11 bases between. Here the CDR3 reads CASSLSYPSQQFF. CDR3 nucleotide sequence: TGTGCCAGCAGTTTATCCTATCCGTCTCAGCAGTTCTTC.

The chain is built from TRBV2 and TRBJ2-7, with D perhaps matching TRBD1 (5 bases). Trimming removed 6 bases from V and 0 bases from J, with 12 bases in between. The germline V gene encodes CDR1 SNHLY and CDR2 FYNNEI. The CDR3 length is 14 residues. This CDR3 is CASSYRQNSYEQYF. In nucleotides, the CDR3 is TGTGCCAGCAGCTACAGACAGAACTCCTACGAGCAGTACTTC.

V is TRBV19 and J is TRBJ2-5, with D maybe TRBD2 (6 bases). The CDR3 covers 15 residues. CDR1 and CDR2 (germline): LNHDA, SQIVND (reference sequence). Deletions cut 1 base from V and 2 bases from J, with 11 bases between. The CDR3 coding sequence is TGTGCCAGTAGTATAGGTGGGGACTTACAAGAGACCCAGTACTTC. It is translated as CASSIGGDLQETQYF.

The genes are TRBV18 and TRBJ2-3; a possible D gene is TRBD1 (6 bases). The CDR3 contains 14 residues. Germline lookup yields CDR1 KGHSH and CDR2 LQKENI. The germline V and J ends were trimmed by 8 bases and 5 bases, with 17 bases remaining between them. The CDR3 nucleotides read TGTGCCAGCGCGCAAAGGGGGTACAAAGATACGCAGTATTTT. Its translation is CASAQRGYKDTQYF.

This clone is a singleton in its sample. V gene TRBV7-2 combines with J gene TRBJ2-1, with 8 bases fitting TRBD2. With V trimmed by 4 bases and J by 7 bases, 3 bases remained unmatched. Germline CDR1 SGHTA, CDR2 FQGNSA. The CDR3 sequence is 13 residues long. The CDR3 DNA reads TGTGCCAGCAGCTCCGGACTAGCAAATGAGCAGTTCTTC. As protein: CASSSGLANEQFF.

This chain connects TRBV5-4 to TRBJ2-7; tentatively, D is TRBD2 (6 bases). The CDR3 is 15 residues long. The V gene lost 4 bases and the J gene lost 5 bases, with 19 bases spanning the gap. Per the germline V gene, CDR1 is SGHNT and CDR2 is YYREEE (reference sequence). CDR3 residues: CASSPLWAGMDEQYF. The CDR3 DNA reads TGTGCCAGCAGCCCATTATGGGCGGGGATGGACGAGCAGTACTTC.

CDR3 nucleotide sequence: TGTGCCTGGGAGGACAGGGAAAAACTGTTTTTT. It yields the protein CAWEDREKLFF. The V gene is TRBV30, the J gene TRBJ1-4; 7 bases line up with TRBD1. Germline-derived CDR1 and CDR2 are GTSNPN and SVGIG (reference sequence). V shed 5 bases and J 8 bases; nucleotides not matched to a gene: 2. This CDR3 is built from 11 residues.

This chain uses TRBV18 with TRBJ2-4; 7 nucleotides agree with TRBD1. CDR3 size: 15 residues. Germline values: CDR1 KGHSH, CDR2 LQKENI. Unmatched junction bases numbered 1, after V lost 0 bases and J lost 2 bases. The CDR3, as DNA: TGTGCCAGCTCACCACCGGGACAGACCAAAAACATTCAGTACTTC. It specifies CASSPPGQTKNIQYF.

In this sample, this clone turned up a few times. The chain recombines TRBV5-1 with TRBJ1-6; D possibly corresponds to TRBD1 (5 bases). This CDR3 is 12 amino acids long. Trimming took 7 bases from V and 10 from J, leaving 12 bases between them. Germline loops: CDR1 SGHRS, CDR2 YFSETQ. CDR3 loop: CASASTDSPLHF. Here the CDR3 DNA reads TGCGCCAGCGCCTCGACAGACTCACCCCTCCACTTT.

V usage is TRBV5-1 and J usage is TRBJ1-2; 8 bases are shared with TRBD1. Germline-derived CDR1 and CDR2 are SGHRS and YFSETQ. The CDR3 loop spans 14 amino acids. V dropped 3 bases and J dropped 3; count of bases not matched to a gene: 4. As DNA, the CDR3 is TGCGCCAGCAGCTCCTACAGGGGGGACTATGGCTACACCTTC. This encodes CASSSYRGDYGYTF.

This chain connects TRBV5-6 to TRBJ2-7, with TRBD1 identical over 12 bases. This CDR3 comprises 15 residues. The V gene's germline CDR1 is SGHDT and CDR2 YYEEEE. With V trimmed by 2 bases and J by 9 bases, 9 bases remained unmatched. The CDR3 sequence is CASSFRGTGGGWQYF. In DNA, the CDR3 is TGTGCCAGCAGCTTTCGTGGGACAGGGGGCGGATGGCAGTACTTC.

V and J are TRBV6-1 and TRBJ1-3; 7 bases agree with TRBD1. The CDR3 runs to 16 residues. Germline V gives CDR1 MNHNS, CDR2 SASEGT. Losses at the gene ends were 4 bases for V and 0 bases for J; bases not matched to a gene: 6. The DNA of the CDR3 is TGTGCCAGCAGTGGGGGGACAGTTCGCTCTGGAAACACCATATATTTT. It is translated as CASSGGTVRSGNTIYF.

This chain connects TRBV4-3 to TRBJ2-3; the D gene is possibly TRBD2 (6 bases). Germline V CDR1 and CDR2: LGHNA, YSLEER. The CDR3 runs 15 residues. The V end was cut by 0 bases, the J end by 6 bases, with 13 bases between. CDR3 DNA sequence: TGCGCCAGCAGCCAAGAGTGGAGGGAATGGGATACGCAGTATTTT. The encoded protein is CASSQEWREWDTQYF.

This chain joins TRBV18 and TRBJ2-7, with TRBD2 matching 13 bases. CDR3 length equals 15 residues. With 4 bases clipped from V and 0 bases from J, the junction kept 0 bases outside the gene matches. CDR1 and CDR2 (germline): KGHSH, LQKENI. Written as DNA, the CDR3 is TGTGCCAGCTCACGGACTAGCGGGAGCTCCTACGAGCAGTACTTC. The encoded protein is CASSRTSGSSYEQYF.

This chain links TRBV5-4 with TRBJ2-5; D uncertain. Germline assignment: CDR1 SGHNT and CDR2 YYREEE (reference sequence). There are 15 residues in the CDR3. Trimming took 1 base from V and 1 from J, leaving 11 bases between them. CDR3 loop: CASSLRLQAQETQYF. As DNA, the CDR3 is TGTGCCAGCAGCTTGAGATTGCAAGCCCAAGAGACCCAGTACTTC. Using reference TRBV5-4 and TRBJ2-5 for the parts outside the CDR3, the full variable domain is ETGVTQSPTHLIKTRGQQVTLRCSSQSGHNTVSWYQQALGQGPQFIFQYYREEENGRGNFPPRFSGLQFPNYSSELNVNALELDDSALYLCASSLRLQAQETQYFGPGTRLLVL.

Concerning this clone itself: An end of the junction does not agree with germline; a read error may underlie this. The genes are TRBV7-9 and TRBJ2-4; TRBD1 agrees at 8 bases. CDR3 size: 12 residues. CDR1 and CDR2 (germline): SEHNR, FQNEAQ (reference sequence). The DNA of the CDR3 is TGTGCCAGCAGCGCCCGGACAGGGCATACCCACTTC. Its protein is CASSARTGHTHF.

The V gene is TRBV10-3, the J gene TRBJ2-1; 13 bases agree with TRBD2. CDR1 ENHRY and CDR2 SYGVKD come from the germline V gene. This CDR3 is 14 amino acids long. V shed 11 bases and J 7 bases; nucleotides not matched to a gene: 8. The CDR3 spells CAAGLAGAGNEQFF. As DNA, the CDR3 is TGTGCCGCCGGACTAGCGGGAGCGGGGAATGAGCAGTTCTTC.

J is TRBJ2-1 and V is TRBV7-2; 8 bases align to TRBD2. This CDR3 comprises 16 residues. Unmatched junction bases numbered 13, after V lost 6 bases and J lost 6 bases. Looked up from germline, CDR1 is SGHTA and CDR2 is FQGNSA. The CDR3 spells CASRSAPAGVTNEQFF. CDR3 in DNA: TGTGCCAGCAGGAGCGCCCCAGCGGGAGTGACCAATGAGCAGTTCTTC.

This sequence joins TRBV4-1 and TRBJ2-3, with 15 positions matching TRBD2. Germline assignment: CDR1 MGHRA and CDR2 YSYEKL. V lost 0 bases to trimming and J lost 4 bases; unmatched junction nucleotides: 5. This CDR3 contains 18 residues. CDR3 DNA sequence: TGCGCCAGCAGCCAAGATCCCCGGACTAGCGGGGGGGCAGATACGCAGTATTTT. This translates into CASSQDPRTSGGADTQYF.

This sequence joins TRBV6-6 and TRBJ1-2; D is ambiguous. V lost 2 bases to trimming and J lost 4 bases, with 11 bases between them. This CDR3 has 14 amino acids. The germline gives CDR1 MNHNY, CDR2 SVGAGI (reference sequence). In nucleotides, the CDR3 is TGTGCCAGCAGTTACGACACATCGCCCTATGGCTACACCTTC. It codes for CASSYDTSPYGYTF.

DNA for the CDR3: TGTGCCAGCAGCTTGATGCCGGGGGAGACCCAGTACTTC. It translates to CASSLMPGETQYF. The genes are TRBV5-6 and TRBJ2-5; TRBD2 might be the D (5 bases). Germline loops: CDR1 SGHDT, CDR2 YYEEEE. CDR3 length: 13 residues. V was pared by 1 base and J by 5 bases, with 9 bases between.

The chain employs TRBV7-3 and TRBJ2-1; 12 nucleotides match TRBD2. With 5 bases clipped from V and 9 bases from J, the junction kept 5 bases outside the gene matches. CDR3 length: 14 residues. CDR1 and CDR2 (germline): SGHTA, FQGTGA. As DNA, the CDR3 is TGTGCCAGCAGCCCTAGCGGGGGGGCGGGTGAGCAGTTCTTC. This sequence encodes CASSPSGGAGEQFF.

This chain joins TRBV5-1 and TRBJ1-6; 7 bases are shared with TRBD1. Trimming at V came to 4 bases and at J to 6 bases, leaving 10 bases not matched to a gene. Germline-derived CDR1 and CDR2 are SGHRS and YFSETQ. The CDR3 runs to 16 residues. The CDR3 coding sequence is TGCGCCAGCAGCGCCTCAAGACAGGGAGGTAATTCACCCCTCCACTTT. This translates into CASSASRQGGNSPLHF.

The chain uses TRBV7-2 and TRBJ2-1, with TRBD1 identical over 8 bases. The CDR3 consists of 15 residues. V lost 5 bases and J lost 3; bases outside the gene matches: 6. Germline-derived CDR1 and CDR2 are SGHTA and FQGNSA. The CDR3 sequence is CASSASGQDYNEQFF. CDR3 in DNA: TGTGCCAGCAGCGCCTCGGGACAGGACTACAATGAGCAGTTCTTC.

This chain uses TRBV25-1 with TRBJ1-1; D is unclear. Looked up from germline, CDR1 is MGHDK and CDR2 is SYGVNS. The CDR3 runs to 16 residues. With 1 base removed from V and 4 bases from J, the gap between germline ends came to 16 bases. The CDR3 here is CASSESVPRGFTEAFF. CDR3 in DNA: TGTGCCAGCAGTGAATCCGTCCCCCGGGGATTCACTGAAGCTTTCTTT.

The CDR3: CSARDIETQYF. In DNA form, the CDR3 reads TGCAGTGCTAGAGATATCGAGACCCAGTACTTC. The V and J genes are TRBV20-1 and TRBJ2-5; unclear D gene. Trimming pared 0 bases from V and 5 bases from J, leaving 4 bases between. Germline values: CDR1 DFQATT, CDR2 SNEGSKA (reference sequence). The CDR3 covers 11 residues.

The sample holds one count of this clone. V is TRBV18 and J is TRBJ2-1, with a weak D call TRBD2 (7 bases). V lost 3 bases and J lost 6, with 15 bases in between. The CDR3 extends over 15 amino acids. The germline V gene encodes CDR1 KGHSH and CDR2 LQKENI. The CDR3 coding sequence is TGTGCCAGCTCACCGGGGGGGCCGTTGGTCAATGAGCAGTTCTTC. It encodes CASSPGGPLVNEQFF.

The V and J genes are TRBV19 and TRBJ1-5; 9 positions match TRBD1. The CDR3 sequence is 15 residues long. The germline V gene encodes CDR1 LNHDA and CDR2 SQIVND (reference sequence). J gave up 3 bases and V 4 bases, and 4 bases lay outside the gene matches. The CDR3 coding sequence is TGTGCCAGTAGTAGGGGACAGGGACCCAATCAGCCCCAGCATTTT. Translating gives CASSRGQGPNQPQHF. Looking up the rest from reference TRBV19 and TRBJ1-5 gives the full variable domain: DGGITQSPKYLFRKEGQNVTLSCEQNLNHDAMYWYRQDPGQGLRLIYYSQIVNDFQKGDIAEGYSVSREKKESFPLTVTSAQKNPTAFYLCASSRGQGPNQPQHFGDGTRLSIL.